This T cell receptor beta chain appears in the sequencing data of a study of blood T cell repertoires in COVID-19. Study-wide background: COVID-19 samples, acute and convalescent, were from the United States, Italy and Spain. The cDNA or gDNA used as material had been derived from T cells, B-cell-depleted T cells, or PBMCs.

Original analysis: Estimation of nucleated cell counts relied on the amplification of reference gene primers. Clones were sequenced by immunoSEQ multiplex PCR, and TCRdb holds only the in-frame ones, with some missing. Clone size and the V and J calls come from that table; the DNA yielded D and trimming. Among some 270,000 clones listed, roughly 88% were seen once. V was pared by 3 bases and J by 8 bases, with 3 bases of the junction left unmatched. The CDR3 totals 12 residues. Germline CDR1 and CDR2: MGHRA and YSYEKL. Recruited during active infection, patients (from Seattle) were subsequently followed longitudinally.

The V and J genes are TRBV4-1 and TRBJ1-2, with 7 bases identical to TRBD1. The sequence derives from a woman of 80 years or more with COVID-19, enrolled during active disease. Sequenced input: peripheral blood. DNA of the CDR3: TGCGCCAGCAGCCAGGCGGACAGGGGCTACACCTTC. Its protein is CASSQADRGYTF.